This TCR beta chain was obtained from a study of T cells in Graves' hyperthyroidism and ophthalmopathy. Study conclusions and caveats: Blood also showed most of the thyroid clonotypes that were expanded above 0.001.

In its sample, this clonotype was seen a few times. Its cognate antigen is unknown. TCR beta CDR3 regions were amplified from RNA. An initial round of RT-PCR targeting the TCR CDR3 relied on the HTBI primer set. From the multiplex PCR reads, TCRdb called clonotypes with MiXCR, one entry per CDR3 protein. This table has about 300,000 distinct CDR3 sequences, about 19% appearing once. The study based diagnoses on clinical symptoms, serum thyroxine and TRAb, thyroid ultrasound and orbital computed tomography. The CDR3 runs to 14 residues. Germline assignment: CDR1 LNHDA and CDR2 SQIVND (reference sequence). The junction had 9 bases not matched to a gene; V was cut back by 7 bases and J by 6 bases.

The chain joins TRBV19 to TRBJ2-1; 7 nucleotides agree with TRBD2. The sequencing input was blood. The receptor comes from a man in his fifties or sixties with Graves' ophthalmopathy. The CDR3 is CASMGGRAGNEQFF. For the CDR3, the DNA is TGTGCCAGTATGGGAGGGAGGGCCGGCAATGAGCAGTTCTTC. The entire variable domain, with the rest obtained from reference TRBV19 and TRBJ2-1, is as follows: DGGITQSPKYLFRKEGQNVTLSCEQNLNHDAMYWYRQDPGQGLRLIYYSQIVNDFQKGDIAEGYSVSREKKESFPLTVTSAQKNPTAFYLCASMGGRAGNEQFFGPGTRLTVL.